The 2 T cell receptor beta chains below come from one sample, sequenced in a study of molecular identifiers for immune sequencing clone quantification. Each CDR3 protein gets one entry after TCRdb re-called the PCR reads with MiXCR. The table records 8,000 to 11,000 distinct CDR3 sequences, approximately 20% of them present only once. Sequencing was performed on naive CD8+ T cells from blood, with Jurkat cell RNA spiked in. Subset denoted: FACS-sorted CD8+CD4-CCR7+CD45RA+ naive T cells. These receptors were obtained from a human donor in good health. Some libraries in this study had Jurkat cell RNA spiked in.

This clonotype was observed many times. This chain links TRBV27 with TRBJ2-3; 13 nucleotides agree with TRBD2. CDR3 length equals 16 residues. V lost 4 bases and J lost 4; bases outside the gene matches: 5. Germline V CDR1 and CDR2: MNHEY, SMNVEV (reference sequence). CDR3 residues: CASSWSGLAGPDTQYF. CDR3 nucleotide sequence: TGTGCCAGCAGTTGGTCGGGACTAGCGGGACCAGATACGCAGTATTTT.

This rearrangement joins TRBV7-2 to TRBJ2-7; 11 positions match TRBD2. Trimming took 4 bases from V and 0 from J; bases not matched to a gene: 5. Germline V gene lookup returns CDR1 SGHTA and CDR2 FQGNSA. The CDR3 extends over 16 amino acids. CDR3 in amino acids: CASSSTSGGNSYEQYF. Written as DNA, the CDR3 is TGTGCCAGCAGCTCAACTAGCGGGGGAAACTCCTACGAGCAGTACTTC.